This TCR beta chain was sequenced during a study of blood T cell repertoires in COVID-19. Background on the study: PBMCs, B-cell-depleted T cells, or T cells provided the cDNA or gDNA that made up the material.

The table came from immunoSEQ multiplex PCR; TCRdb's copy has only in-frame clones and leaves some out. The table lists hundreds of thousands of clones, more than 75% of them singletons. CDR3 size: 14 residues. Germline-derived CDR1 and CDR2 are LNHNV and YYDKDF (reference sequence). With 3 bases removed from V and 7 bases from J, the gap between germline ends came to 12 bases. Allocation to cohorts depended on clinical history reported by the participants. Symptom resolution, clearance, or two negative PCRs marked donors in Cohort 3 as recovered. This clone was detected a few times. This chain links TRBV15 with TRBJ1-4, with D perhaps TRBD1 (6 bases). Sequenced input: PBMCs or T cells enriched from blood (not recorded which). The TCR originated in a young man who had recovered from COVID-19. For the CDR3, the DNA is TGTGCCACCAGCAGGTACAGGGACGGTGAAAAACTGTTTTTT. Protein: CATSRYRDGEKLFF.